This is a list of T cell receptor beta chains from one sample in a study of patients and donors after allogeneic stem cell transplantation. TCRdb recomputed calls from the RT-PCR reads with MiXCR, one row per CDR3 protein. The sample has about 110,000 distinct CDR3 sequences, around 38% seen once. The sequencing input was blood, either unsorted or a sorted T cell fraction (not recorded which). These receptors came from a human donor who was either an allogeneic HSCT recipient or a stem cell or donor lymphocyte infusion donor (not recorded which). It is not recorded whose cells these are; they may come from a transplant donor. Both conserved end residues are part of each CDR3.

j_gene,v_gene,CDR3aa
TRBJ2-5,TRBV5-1,CASSQMTTGSFGTQYF
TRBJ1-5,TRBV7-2,CASSLGGLQPQHF
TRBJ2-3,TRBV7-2,CASSLAPTSGDTDTQYF
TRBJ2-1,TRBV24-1,CATSDELAGGPSEQFF
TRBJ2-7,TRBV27,CASSFTGTVHEQYF
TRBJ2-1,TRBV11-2,CASGASRGRNEQFF
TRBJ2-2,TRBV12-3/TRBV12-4,CASSPSRDRVRNTGELFF
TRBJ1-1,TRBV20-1,CSARGTGGAVNTEAFF
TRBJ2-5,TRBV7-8,CASKRTTGGRETQYF
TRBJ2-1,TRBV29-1,CSVELGGSSYNEQFF
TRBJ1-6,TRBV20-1,CSARFGTGPVPLHF
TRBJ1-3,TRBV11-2,CASRGDLRGNTIYF
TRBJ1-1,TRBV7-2,CASSFSRGLWAEAFF
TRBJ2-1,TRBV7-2,CASSPLAGDLYNEQFF
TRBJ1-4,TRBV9,CASSSQEGQGGPKLFF
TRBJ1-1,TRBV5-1,CASSANRDLNTEAFF
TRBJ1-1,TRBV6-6,CASSYAGTGGTEAFF
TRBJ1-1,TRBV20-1,CSARKGGNTEAFF
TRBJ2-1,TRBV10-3,CAISGLAGGEGYNEQFF
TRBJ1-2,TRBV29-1,CSVARTGSYGYTF
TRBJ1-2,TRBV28,CASSLGLNYGYTF
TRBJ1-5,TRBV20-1,CSARSRVQGNQPQHF
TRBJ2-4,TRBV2,CASRPTLAGAKNIQYF
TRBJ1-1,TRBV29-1,CSVDPGGTEAFF
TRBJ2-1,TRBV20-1,CSASAGAYNEQFF
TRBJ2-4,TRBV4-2,CASSQERQDSIQYF
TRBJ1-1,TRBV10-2,CASSDRSRYTEAFF
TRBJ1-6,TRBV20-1,CSASMGQGATGSPLHF
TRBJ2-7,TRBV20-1,CSARDLAAGIYYEQYF
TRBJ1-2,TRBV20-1,CSAILSSGGGYTF
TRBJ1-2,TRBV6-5,CASSYLTIASDYGYTF
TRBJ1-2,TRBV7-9,CASSLDDRGSGYTF
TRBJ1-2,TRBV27,CASSLQANYGYTF
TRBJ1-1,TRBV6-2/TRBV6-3,CASSRMNTEAFF
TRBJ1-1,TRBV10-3,CAIRGQSNTEAFF
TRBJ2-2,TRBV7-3,CASSLTAQTFPGELFF
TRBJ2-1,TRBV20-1,CSARVAGTYNEQFF
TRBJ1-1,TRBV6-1,CASSDALYTEAFF
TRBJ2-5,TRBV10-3,CAISESILAPKETQYF
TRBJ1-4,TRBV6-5,CASSYSYGVFNEKLFF
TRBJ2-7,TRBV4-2,CASSQEGTSGLYEQYF
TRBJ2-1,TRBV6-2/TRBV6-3,CASSYRAVATGRVSYNEQFF
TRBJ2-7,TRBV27,CASSPKTGTAYEQYF
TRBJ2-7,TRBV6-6,CASTPRLAGDREQYF
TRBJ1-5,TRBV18,CASSLQQGAAQPQHF
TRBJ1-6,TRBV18,CASSPGTGSSPLHF
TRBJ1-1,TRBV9,CASSDRQGLNTEAFF
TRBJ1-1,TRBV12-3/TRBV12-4,CASSPGLLGTEAFF
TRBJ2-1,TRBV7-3,CASSISRFGEQFF
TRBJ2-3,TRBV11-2,CASSPWTGSTDMQYF
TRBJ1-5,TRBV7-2,CASSLEPDGSQHF
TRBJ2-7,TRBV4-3,CASSQDSWGSLYEQYF